The subject of this entry is one T cell receptor beta chain. Its antigen is as yet unknown. These data are taken from a study of cytomegalovirus exposure and HLA in healthy donors. Clones were read by immunoSEQ multiplex PCR, and TCRdb kept only the in-frame ones, dropping some. The sample carries about 120,000 clones, approximately 87% recorded once. The study's findings and limits: The investigators catalogued 150 to 200 TCR beta chains as cytomegalovirus-associated.

This clonotype originated in a woman under 40 in good health and CMV-seropositive. Sequenced sample: PBMCs.

The CDR3 is CASSPGIGELFF. DNA for the CDR3: TGTGCCAGCAGTCCAGGGATCGGGGAGCTGTTTTTT. The J gene is TRBJ2-2, the V gene TRBV2; tentatively, D is TRBD1 (5 bases). V lost 5 bases to trimming and J lost 7 bases, with 8 bases between them. There are 12 residues in the CDR3. Germline assignment: CDR1 SNHLY and CDR2 FYNNEI.